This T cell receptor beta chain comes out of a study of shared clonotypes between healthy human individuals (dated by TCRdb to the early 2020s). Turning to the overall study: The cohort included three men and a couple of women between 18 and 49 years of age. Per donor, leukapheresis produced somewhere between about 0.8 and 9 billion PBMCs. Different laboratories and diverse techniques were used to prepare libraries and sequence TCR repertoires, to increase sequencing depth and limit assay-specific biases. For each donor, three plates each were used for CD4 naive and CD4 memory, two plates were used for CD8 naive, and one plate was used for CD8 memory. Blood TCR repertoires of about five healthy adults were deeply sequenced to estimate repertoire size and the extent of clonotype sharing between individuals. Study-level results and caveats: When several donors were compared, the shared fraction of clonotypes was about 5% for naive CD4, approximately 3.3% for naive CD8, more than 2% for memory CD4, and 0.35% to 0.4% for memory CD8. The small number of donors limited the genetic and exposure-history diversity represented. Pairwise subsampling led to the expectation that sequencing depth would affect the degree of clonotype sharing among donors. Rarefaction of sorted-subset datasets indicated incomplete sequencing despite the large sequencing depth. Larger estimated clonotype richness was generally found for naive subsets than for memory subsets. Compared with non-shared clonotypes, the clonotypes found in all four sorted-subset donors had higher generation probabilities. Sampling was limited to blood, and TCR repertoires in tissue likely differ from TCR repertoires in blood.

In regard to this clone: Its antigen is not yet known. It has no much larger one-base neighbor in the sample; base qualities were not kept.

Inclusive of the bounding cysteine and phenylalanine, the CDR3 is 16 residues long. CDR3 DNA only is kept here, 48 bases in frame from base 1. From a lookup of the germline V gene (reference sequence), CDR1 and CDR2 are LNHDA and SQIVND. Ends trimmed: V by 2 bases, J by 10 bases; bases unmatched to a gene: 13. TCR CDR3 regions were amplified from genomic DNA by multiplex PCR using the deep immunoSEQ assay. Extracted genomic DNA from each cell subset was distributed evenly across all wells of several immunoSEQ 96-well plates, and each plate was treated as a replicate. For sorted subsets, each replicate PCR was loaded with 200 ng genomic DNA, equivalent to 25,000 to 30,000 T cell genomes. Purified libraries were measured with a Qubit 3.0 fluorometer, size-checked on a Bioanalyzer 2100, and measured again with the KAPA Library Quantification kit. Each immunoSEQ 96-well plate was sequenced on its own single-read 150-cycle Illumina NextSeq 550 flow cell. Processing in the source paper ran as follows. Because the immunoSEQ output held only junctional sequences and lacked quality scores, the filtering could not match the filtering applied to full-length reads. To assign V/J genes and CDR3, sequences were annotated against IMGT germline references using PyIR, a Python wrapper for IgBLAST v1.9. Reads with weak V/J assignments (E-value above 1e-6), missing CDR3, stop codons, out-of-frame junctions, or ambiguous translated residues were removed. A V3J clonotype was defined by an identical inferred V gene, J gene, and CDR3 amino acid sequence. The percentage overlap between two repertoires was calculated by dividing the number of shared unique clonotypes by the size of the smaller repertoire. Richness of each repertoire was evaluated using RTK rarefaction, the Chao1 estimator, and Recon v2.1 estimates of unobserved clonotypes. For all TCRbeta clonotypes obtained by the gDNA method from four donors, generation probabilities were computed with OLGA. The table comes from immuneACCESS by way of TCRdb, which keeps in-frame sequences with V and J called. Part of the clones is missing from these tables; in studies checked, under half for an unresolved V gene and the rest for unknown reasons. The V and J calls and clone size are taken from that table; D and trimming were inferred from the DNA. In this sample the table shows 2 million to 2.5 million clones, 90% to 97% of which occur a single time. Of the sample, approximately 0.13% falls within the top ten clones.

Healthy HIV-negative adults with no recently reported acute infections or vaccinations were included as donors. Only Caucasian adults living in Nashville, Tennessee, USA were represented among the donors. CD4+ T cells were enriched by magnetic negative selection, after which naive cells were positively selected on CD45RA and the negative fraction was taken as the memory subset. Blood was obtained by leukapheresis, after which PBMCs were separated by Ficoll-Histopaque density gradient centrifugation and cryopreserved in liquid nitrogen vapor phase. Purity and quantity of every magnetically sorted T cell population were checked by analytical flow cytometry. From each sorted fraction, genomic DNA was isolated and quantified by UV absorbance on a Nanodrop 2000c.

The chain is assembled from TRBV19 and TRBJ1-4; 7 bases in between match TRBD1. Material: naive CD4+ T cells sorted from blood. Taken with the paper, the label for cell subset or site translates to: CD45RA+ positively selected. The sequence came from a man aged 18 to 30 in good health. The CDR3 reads CASSIRFWDSPSKLFF. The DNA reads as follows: TGTGCCAGTAGTATAAGGTTTTGGGACAGCCCATCAAAACTGTTTTTT.